This entry lists 5 T cell receptor beta chains sequenced from one sample in a study of breast tumors, draining lymph nodes, adjacent tissues. TCRdb ran MiXCR on the multiplex PCR reads and lists one entry per CDR3 protein. The repertoire holds about 230,000 distinct CDR3 sequences, with about 30% as singletons. Breast cancer patients provided tissue from their axillary draining lymph nodes. Sample: axillary lymph node tissue. These TCRs come from a female donor with breast cancer. Some clones in this sample may be carry-over from other donors' samples.

Remarks on this clonotype: Likely a read error: the CDR3 ends without its conserved phenylalanine or tryptophan. The V gene is TRBV7-2, the J gene TRBJ1-2, with 7 bases that match TRBD1. Germline V gives CDR1 SGHTA, CDR2 FQGNSA. This CDR3 has 14 residues. The trim removed 5 bases at V and 5 bases at J, leaving 8 bases unmatched. The CDR3 sequence: CASSPQTGNYGYTH. In DNA form, the CDR3 reads TGTGCCAGCAGCCCCCAGACAGGGAATTATGGCTACACCCAC.

On this clonotype: One base away lies a much larger clone, so this may be a sequencing read error. The rearrangement links TRBV7-3 to TRBJ1-2, with a weak D call TRBD1 (6 bases). From germline, CDR1 is SGHTA and CDR2 FQGTGA. CDR3 size: 15 residues. Trimming removed 5 bases at V and 8 bases at J, with 21 bases between. Here the CDR3 reads CASSKTGSEVSGYTF. CDR3 DNA: TGTGCCAGCAGCAAAACAGGGAGCGAAGTATCCGGCTACACCTTC.

This clonotype was seen at least ten times. This chain connects TRBV6-6 to TRBJ2-2; D ambiguous. Germline V gene data show CDR1 as MNHNY and CDR2 as SVGAGI (reference sequence). V shed 5 bases and J shed 6 bases, with 16 bases lying between them. CDR3 length equals 15 residues. CDR3 nucleotides: TGTGCCAGCAGTCACCCCCCTAGGCAATCCGGGGAGCTGTTTTTT. Protein sequence: CASSHPPRQSGELFF.

This clonotype came up a few times. The CDR3 region is CASSQDSVEAFF. CDR3 nucleotides: TGCGCCAGCAGCCAGGACAGCGTTGAAGCTTTCTTT. The chain employs TRBV5-1 and TRBJ1-1, with D tentatively TRBD1 (6 bases). This CDR3 is 12 amino acids long. Deletions cut 4 bases from V and 7 bases from J, with 11 bases between. The V gene's germline CDR1 is SGHRS and CDR2 YFSETQ.

This clonotype was observed many times. The rearrangement joins TRBV30 to TRBJ2-7, with D perhaps matching TRBD1 or TRBD2 (5 bases each). CDR3 length: 16 amino acids. Germline assignment: CDR1 GTSNPN and CDR2 SVGIG (reference sequence). V dropped 5 bases and J dropped 0 bases, with 20 bases sitting between them. CDR3 DNA: TGTGCCTGGGCCTGGAATGGCCGGGGCGACTCCTACGAGCAGTACTTC. Translating it yields CAWAWNGRGDSYEQYF. The full variable domain, rest sourced from reference TRBV30 and TRBJ2-7, is SQTIHQWPATLVQPVGSPLSLECTVEGTSNPNLYWYRQAAGRGLQLLFYSVGIGQISSEVPQNLSASRPQDRQFILSSKKLLLSDSGFYLCAWAWNGRGDSYEQYFGPGTRLTVT.